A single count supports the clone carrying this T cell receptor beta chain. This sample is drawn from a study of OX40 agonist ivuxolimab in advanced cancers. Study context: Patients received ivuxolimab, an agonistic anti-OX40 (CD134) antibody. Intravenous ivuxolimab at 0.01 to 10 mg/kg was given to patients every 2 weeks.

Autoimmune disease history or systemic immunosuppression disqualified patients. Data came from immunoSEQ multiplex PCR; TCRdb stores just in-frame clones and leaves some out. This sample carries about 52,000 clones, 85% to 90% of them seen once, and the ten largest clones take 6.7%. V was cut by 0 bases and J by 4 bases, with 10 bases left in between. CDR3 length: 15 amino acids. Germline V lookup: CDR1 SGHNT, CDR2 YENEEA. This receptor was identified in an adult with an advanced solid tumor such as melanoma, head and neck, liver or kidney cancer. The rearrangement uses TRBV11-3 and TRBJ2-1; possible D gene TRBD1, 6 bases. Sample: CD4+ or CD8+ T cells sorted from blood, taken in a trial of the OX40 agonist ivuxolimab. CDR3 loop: CASSLDGQGYNEQFF. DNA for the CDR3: TGTGCCAGCAGCTTAGATGGGCAGGGGTACAATGAGCAGTTCTTC.